This is a list of T cell receptor beta chains from one sample in a study of cytomegalovirus exposure and HLA in healthy donors. This table comes from immunoSEQ multiplex PCR, and its TCRdb copy is limited to in-frame clones, with some not included. The table has hundreds of thousands of clones, about 90% seen once. The source material was PBMCs. The receptors originated from a woman aged 30 to 39 in good health and CMV-seronegative. Each CDR3 is given with its conserved first and last residue. Fields, in order: J gene, D gene, V gene, clone size, CDR3 protein, CDR3 DNA. D genes are given only for firm matches. Size is stated for part of the rows, as once, few or many counts, or as a class when the clone is expanded.

TRBJ2-2 | - | TRBV7-2 | once | CASSLLPVGLNTGELFF | TGTGCCAGCAGCTTACTCCCTGTGGGGTTGAACACCGGGGAGCTGTTTTTT
TRBJ1-2 | - | TRBV19 | - | CASSIAGLGGYTF | TGTGCCAGTAGTATAGCAGGGCTTGGGGGCTACACCTTC
TRBJ2-7 | TRBD1 | TRBV2 | - | CASSDDRAPYEQYF | TGTGCCAGCAGTGACGACAGGGCTCCCTACGAGCAGTACTTC
TRBJ1-5 | - | TRBV6-6 | - | CAAQGTDSNQPQHF | TGTGCAGCACAGGGTACTGATAGCAATCAGCCCCAGCATTTT
TRBJ2-1 | TRBD2 | TRBV9 | - | CASSPQGLAGGHLGNEQFF | TGTGCCAGCAGCCCCCAGGGACTAGCGGGAGGCCACCTCGGGAATGAGCAGTTCTTC
TRBJ2-3 | TRBD2 | TRBV4-3 | - | CASSQGGGITDTQYF | TGCGCCAGCAGCCAAGGGGGGGGAATCACAGATACGCAGTATTTT
TRBJ2-7 | TRBD1 | TRBV7-9 | - | CASSSRTTGKSYEQYF | TGTGCCAGCAGCTCCCGGACGACAGGGAAGAGCTACGAGCAGTACTTC
TRBJ1-5 | - | TRBV10-2 | - | CASSEINSQPQHF | TGCGCCAGCAGTGAGATTAACAGTCAGCCCCAGCATTTT
TRBJ2-5 | - | TRBV9 | - | CASSDQVQETQYF | TGTGCCAGCAGCGATCAGGTACAAGAGACCCAGTACTTC
TRBJ2-7 | TRBD2 | TRBV28 | - | CASTLGGYEQYF | TGTGCCAGCACCCTGGGAGGGTACGAGCAGTACTTC
TRBJ1-5 | TRBD1 | TRBV6-5 | once | CASRRTGGQPQHF | TGTGCCAGCAGGCGGACAGGGGGTCAGCCCCAGCATTTT
TRBJ2-7 | TRBD1 | TRBV6-1 | - | CASKGSGTGYEQYF | TGTGCCAGCAAAGGATCCGGGACAGGGTACGAGCAGTACTTC
TRBJ1-1 | - | TRBV5-1 | once | CASSLLGMTFF | TGCGCCAGCAGCTTGCTTGGTATGACTTTCTTT
TRBJ2-1 | - | TRBV11-2 | - | CASSLGSPSSYNEQFF | TGTGCCAGCAGCTTAGGTAGCCCGAGCTCCTACAATGAGCAGTTCTTC
TRBJ2-5 | TRBD1 | TRBV2 | - | CASSEVRGRGTQYF | TGTGCCAGCAGTGAAGTCAGGGGGCGGGGGACCCAGTACTTC
TRBJ2-3 | - | TRBV11-3 | - | CASSLEWRSTDTQYF | TGTGCCAGCAGCTTAGAGTGGCGAAGCACAGATACGCAGTATTTT
TRBJ2-2 | TRBD1 | TRBV28 | - | CASSRRGPNTGELFF | TGTGCCAGCAGCCGCAGGGGGCCGAACACCGGGGAGCTGTTTTTT
TRBJ1-1 | - | TRBV6-5 | - | CASSYTGRGTEAFF | TGTGCCAGCAGTTACACAGGGAGGGGTACTGAAGCTTTCTTT
TRBJ1-4 | - | TRBV4-1 | - | CASSQAAVHPNEKLFF | TGCGCCAGCAGCCAAGCGGCAGTTCATCCTAATGAAAAACTGTTTTTT
TRBJ1-4 | - | TRBV12-5 | - | CASGLGARGEKLFF | TGTGCTAGTGGTTTAGGGGCGCGGGGTGAAAAACTGTTTTTT
TRBJ2-1 | TRBD2 | TRBV7-9 | - | CASRGVAGDNEQFF | TGTGCCAGCAGGGGGGTAGCGGGAGACAATGAGCAGTTCTTC
TRBJ2-7 | - | TRBV27 | once | CASSLGVDFEQYF | TGTGCCAGCAGTTTAGGTGTGGATTTCGAGCAGTACTTC
TRBJ2-7 | TRBD1 | TRBV5-1 | - | CASSPARTGSLYEQYF | TGCGCCAGCAGCCCGGCCAGGACAGGGTCTCTCTACGAGCAGTACTTC
TRBJ2-7 | - | TRBV4-1 | - | CASSQGQVVDEQYF | TGCGCCAGCAGCCAAGGACAGGTGGTCGACGAGCAGTACTTC
TRBJ2-5 | - | TRBV5-1 | - | CASSSAPAQETQYF | TGCGCCAGCAGCTCTGCCCCGGCGCAAGAGACCCAGTACTTC
TRBJ1-1 | - | TRBV18 | - | CASSPPPGNTEAFF | TGTGCCAGCTCACCACCTCCAGGGAATACTGAAGCTTTCTTT
TRBJ2-7 | TRBD1 | TRBV30 | - | CAWSEGLQGARPYEQYF | TGTGCCTGGAGCGAGGGGCTGCAGGGGGCGAGACCCTACGAGCAGTACTTC
TRBJ2-7 | TRBD1 | TRBV28 | - | CATKVPGGTGAREQYF | TGTGCCACCAAGGTCCCAGGCGGGACAGGGGCGAGGGAGCAGTACTTC